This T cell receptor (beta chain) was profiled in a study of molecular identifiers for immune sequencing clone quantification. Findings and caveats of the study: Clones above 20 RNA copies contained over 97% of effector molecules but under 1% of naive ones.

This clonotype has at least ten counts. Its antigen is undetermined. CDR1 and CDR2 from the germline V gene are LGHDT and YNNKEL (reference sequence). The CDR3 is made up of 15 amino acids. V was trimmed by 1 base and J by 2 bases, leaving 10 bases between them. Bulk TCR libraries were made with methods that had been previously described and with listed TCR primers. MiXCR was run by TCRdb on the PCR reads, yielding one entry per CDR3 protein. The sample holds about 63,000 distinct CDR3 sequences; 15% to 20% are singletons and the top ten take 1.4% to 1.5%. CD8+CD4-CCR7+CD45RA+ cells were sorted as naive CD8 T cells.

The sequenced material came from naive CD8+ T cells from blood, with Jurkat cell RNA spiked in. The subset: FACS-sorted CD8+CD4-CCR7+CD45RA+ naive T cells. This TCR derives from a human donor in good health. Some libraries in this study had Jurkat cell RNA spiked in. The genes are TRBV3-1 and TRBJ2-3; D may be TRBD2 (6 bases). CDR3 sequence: CASSQGGEATDTQYF. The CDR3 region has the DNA TGTGCCAGCAGCCAAGGCGGGGAGGCCACAGATACGCAGTATTTT.